These 2 T cell receptor beta chains share one sample of origin, sequenced in a study of Ad26.COV2.S vaccination and SARS-CoV-2 variants. Profiled with immunoSEQ multiplex PCR; TCRdb holds only in-frame clones, not every one. This sample yields roughly 400,000 clones, of which 90% are seen a single time; about 4.5% belongs to the top ten. Sample treatment: some 19 received Ad26.COV2.S at low or high dose, single or two shots; several received placebo; per-sample allocation not given. Specimens were obtained on day 63 following the first vaccine or placebo injection. The sequencing here drew on peripheral blood, taken in a trial of Ad26.COV2.S vaccine versus placebo. Receptors originate from a person between 18 and 60 years old who received the Ad26.COV2.S COVID-19 vaccine or a placebo.

The J gene is TRBJ2-1, the V gene TRBV6-2 or TRBV6-3; no firm D call. CDR1 MNHEY and CDR2 SVGEGT come from the germline V gene. The V end lost 6 bases, the J end lost 6 bases, and 6 bases lay between the germline ends. This CDR3 has 11 residues. The CDR3 sequence is CASSPGNEQFF. CDR3 DNA: TGTGCCAGCAGCCCCGGCAATGAGCAGTTCTTC.

This chain links TRBV11-2 with TRBJ2-7, with unresolved D. Germline CDR1 is SGHAT and CDR2 is FQNNGV. This CDR3 is 14 amino acids long. With 2 bases removed from V and 2 bases from J, the gap between germline ends came to 10 bases. CDR3 in amino acids: CASSLYGPTYEQYF. The DNA for the CDR3 is TGTGCCAGCAGCTTATACGGACCTACCTACGAGCAGTACTTC. Full variable domain (outside the CDR3, taken from reference TRBV11-2 and TRBJ2-7): EAGVAQSPRYKIIEKRQSVAFWCNPISGHATLYWYQQILGQGPKLLIQFQNNGVVDDSQLPKDRFSAERLKGVDSTLKIQPAKLEDSAVYLCASSLYGPTYEQYFGPGTRLTVT.